This T cell receptor (beta chain) was recovered during a study of control samples from healthy donors and cancer patients. Trimming cost V 2 bases and J 0 bases, with 11 bases left between them. CDR1 and CDR2 (germline): MNHEY, SVGEGT. The CDR3 runs to 16 residues. Sequencing used immunoSEQ multiplex PCR; TCRdb keeps in-frame clones, though not all of them. The top ten hold around 8.5% of the sample, which has under 200,000 clones, 90% to 95% seen once. The source of this sequence is a woman aged 40 to 50 in good health. The chain is built from TRBV6-2 or TRBV6-3 and TRBJ1-3; a possible D gene is TRBD1 (5 bases). Material for sequencing was blood. As DNA, the CDR3 is TGTGCCAGCAGTTACGGGGCCGTAAGCTCTGGAAACACCATATATTTT. Amino acid sequence: CASSYGAVSSGNTIYF.